This entry lists 15 T cell receptor beta chains sequenced from one sample in a study of blood T cell repertoires in COVID-19. Some clones are missing from TCRdb's copy, which holds only in-frame ones; the method was immunoSEQ multiplex PCR. The data hold 350,000 to 450,000 clones, with approximately 90% observed a single time. Sequenced sample: PBMCs or T cells enriched from blood (not recorded which). The receptors come from a man younger than 40 who had recovered from COVID-19.

The CDR3 sequence is CASSFSAGLHPNSPLHF. The CDR3 coding sequence is TGTGCCAGCAGTTTCTCCGCGGGGCTTCATCCTAATTCACCCCTCCACTTT. The V gene is TRBV28, the J gene TRBJ1-6, with D tentatively TRBD1 (5 bases). Trimming removed 3 bases from V and 6 bases from J, with 18 bases in between. This CDR3 is built from 17 residues. Germline values: CDR1 MDHEN, CDR2 SYDVKM.

Notes on this clone: The sample carries other DNA sequences with the same CDR3. This chain uses TRBV5-1 with TRBJ2-7; 8 bases match TRBD1. V shed 4 bases, J shed 6 bases, and the junction held 3 bases outside the gene matches. The CDR3 is 12 residues long. Germline CDR1 SGHRS, CDR2 YFSETQ. The CDR3 protein is CASSLDRGEQYF. The CDR3 DNA reads as TGCGCCAGCAGCCTAGACAGGGGCGAGCAGTACTTC.

The V gene is TRBV10-1, the J gene TRBJ2-1; 8 nucleotides line up with TRBD1. Trimming cost V 5 bases and J 5 bases; bases outside gene matches: 8. The CDR3 covers 15 residues. The germline gives CDR1 WNHNN, CDR2 SYGVQD (reference sequence). CDR3 DNA: TGCGCCAGCAGTACCGGGACAGGTCCAGACAATGAGCAGTTCTTC. It yields the protein CASSTGTGPDNEQFF.

V and J are TRBV7-5 and TRBJ1-2; TRBD1 is taken as the D call from the table, unchecked against the DNA. TRBV7-5 corresponds to a pseudogene. CDR3 length equals 15 residues. The CDR3 region is CVRSTAGGRNSGYTF. CDR3 coding DNA: TGTGTCAGAAGCACAGCAGGGGGGCGGAACTCTGGCTACACCTTC.

The chain couples TRBV27 to TRBJ1-1; TRBD1 matches at 8 bases. Trimming at V came to 2 bases and at J to 3 bases, leaving 8 bases not matched to a gene. The V gene's germline CDR1 is MNHEY and CDR2 SMNVEV (reference sequence). There are 16 residues in the CDR3. The CDR3 sequence: CASSLGRGQDHTEAFF. As DNA, the CDR3 is TGTGCCAGCAGTTTAGGCAGGGGGCAGGACCACACTGAAGCTTTCTTT.

V is TRBV5-1 and J is TRBJ2-2; 10 nucleotides line up with TRBD1. This CDR3 region has 15 residues. V was clipped by 3 bases and J by 5 bases; unmatched bases: 4. Germline assignment: CDR1 SGHRS and CDR2 YFSETQ. The CDR3 loop reads CASSSRTGGTGELFF. DNA of the CDR3: TGCGCCAGCAGCTCGAGGACAGGGGGTACCGGGGAGCTGTTTTTT.

The chain couples TRBV9 to TRBJ1-5; D not resolved. The V end was cut by 3 bases, the J end by 0 bases, with 4 bases between. This CDR3 spans 13 amino acids. CDR1 is SGDLS, CDR2 YYNGEE, per germline. The CDR3 spells CASSANSNQPQHF. CDR3 coding DNA: TGTGCCAGCAGCGCTAATAGCAATCAGCCCCAGCATTTT.

This clone was recorded at least ten times. The chain carries TRBV19 and TRBJ1-5; D is possibly TRBD1 (6 bases). Per the germline V gene, CDR1 is LNHDA and CDR2 is SQIVND (reference sequence). The CDR3 covers 12 residues. This CDR3 reads CGSRGPNQPQHF. The CDR3 nucleotides read TGTGGAAGCAGGGGCCCCAATCAGCCCCAGCATTTT.

V is TRBV9 and J is TRBJ2-7; perhaps TRBD1 as D (6 bases). V lost 4 bases and J 7 bases, leaving 21 bases between the germline ends. Germline V lookup: CDR1 SGDLS, CDR2 YYNGEE. The CDR3 is 15 amino acids. CDR3 region: CASSPRQDPKGEQYF. The CDR3 coding sequence is TGTGCCAGCAGCCCACGACAGGACCCAAAGGGAGAGCAGTACTTC.

This rearrangement joins TRBV6-5 to TRBJ1-5; 7 positions match TRBD1. CDR1 is MNHEY and CDR2 is SVGAGI in the germline V gene. With 2 bases clipped from V and 5 bases from J, the junction kept 3 bases outside the gene matches. The CDR3 loop spans 14 amino acids. For the CDR3, the DNA is TGTGCCAGCAGTTACAGAGGGGGCGATCAGCCCCAGCATTTT. As protein: CASSYRGGDQPQHF.

V gene TRBV18 combines with J gene TRBJ2-3, with 9 bases lining up with TRBD2. Germline V gives CDR1 KGHSH, CDR2 LQKENI. This CDR3 has 14 residues. J was trimmed by 5 bases and V by 5 bases; bases with no gene match: 5. Here the CDR3 DNA reads TGTGCCAGCTCATATAGCGGGAGTTTAGATACGCAGTATTTT. This codes for CASSYSGSLDTQYF. The full variable domain, rest sourced from reference TRBV18 and TRBJ2-3, is NAGVMQNPRHLVRRRGQEARLRCSPMKGHSHVYWYRQLPEEGLKFMVYLQKENIIDESGMPKERFSAEFPKEGPSILRIQQVVRGDSAAYFCASSYSGSLDTQYFGPGTRLTVL.

The gene calls are TRBV6-5 and TRBJ1-1; possible D gene TRBD1, 6 bases. This CDR3 is built from 12 residues. Trimming took off 5 bases at V and 8 bases at J, with 12 bases between the two ends. Germline lookup yields CDR1 MNHEY and CDR2 SVGAGI. The CDR3 protein is CASSRGGREAFF. The DNA for the CDR3 is TGTGCCAGCAGTAGGGGGGGCAGGGAAGCTTTCTTT.

V and J are TRBV4-1 and TRBJ1-2; 8 bases are shared with TRBD1. This CDR3 region has 14 residues. Germline assignment: CDR1 MGHRA and CDR2 YSYEKL. The V and J ends lost 6 bases and 3 bases, in that order; junction bases with no gene match: 6. CDR3 DNA: TGCGCCAGCAGACCGACAGGGGTTGACTATGGCTACACCTTC. Translated: CASRPTGVDYGYTF.

The rearrangement joins TRBV7-9 to TRBJ1-1, with D perhaps matching TRBD1 (6 bases). The CDR3 is 14 residues long. Per the germline V gene, CDR1 is SEHNR and CDR2 is FQNEAQ (reference sequence). The ends were cut back, 7 bases at V and 0 bases at J, with 12 bases in the middle. The CDR3 loop is CASNMDSMNTEAFF. In DNA, the CDR3 is TGTGCCAGCAATATGGACAGCATGAACACTGAAGCTTTCTTT.

V usage is TRBV18 and J usage is TRBJ1-3; possibly TRBD1 for D (5 bases). Germline V CDR1 and CDR2: KGHSH, LQKENI. The V and J ends lost 2 bases and 0 bases respectively, with 17 bases between them. The CDR3 contains 18 residues. The CDR3 loop is CASSPSISGLSSGNTIYF. The CDR3 coding sequence is TGTGCCAGCTCACCATCGATATCAGGGCTCAGCTCTGGAAACACCATATATTTT.